The following is a T cell receptor (beta chain) sequence with its context. Its antigen is still unknown. The PCR was carried out with 60 Vbeta primers and 13 Jbeta primers. Profiling relied on immunoSEQ multiplex PCR, and the TCRdb table lists in-frame clones only, not all of them. Seen here are approximately 190,000 clones, over 65% observed once, and the top ten hold over 2%. The sample is drawn from a study of cytomegalovirus exposure and HLA in healthy donors. Study-wide points: V- and J-gene trimming of TCR beta was linked (in a later analysis) to a missense DCLRE1C variant. The sole available immune exposure information was CMV serostatus.

Trimming took 5 bases from V and 9 from J, leaving 26 bases between them. Germline CDR1 reads GTSNPN; CDR2 reads SVGIG (reference sequence). The CDR3 is 15 residues long. Source material: PBMCs. The TCR originated in a woman between 50 and 59 years old in good health and CMV-seropositive. The chain uses TRBV30 and TRBJ2-7; D perhaps matches TRBD1 (5 bases). For the CDR3, the DNA is TGTGCCTGGCGGGCAGGGCGCTTATCTGATCCGGGGCAGTACTTC. Translating gives CAWRAGRLSDPGQYF. Full variable domain (missing parts from reference TRBV30 and TRBJ2-7): SQTIHQWPATLVQPVGSPLSLECTVEGTSNPNLYWYRQAAGRGLQLLFYSVGIGQISSEVPQNLSASRPQDRQFILSSKKLLLSDSGFYLCAWRAGRLSDPGQYFGPGTRLTVT.